Below are 24 T cell receptor beta chains sequenced from a single sample in a study of human T cells and chemical hapten exposure. One entry per CDR3 protein results from TCRdb running MiXCR on the RACE reads. The table shows about 340,000 distinct CDR3 sequences, with around 7% occurring only once. Specified time point: patch test 1, 2 weeks after DPC sensitization. Treatment of the sample: therapeutic diphenylcyclopropenone sensitization with weekly scalp DPC. The material sequenced was whole blood, taken in connection with sensitization to the hapten diphenylcyclopropenone (DPC). The receptors shown here come from a woman in her late teens or twenties with alopecia areata. Some clones in this sample may be carry-over from other donors' samples.

The chain links TRBV18 to TRBJ2-7, with a tentative D call TRBD1 (6 bases). With 2 bases removed from V and 2 bases from J, the gap between germline ends came to 19 bases. Germline-derived CDR1 and CDR2 are KGHSH and LQKENI. There are 17 residues in the CDR3. Here the CDR3 DNA reads TGTGCCAGCTCACCAGGGAACCCTACAGGGTTTACCTACGAGCAGTACTTC. Its protein product is CASSPGNPTGFTYEQYF.

The chain employs TRBV20-1 and TRBJ1-1; 9 bases match TRBD1. Germline V lookup: CDR1 DFQATT, CDR2 SNEGSKA (reference sequence). V lost 5 bases, J lost 5 bases, and 9 bases stayed unmatched. This CDR3 has 14 amino acids. CDR3 in amino acids: CSAPYTGGRTEAFF. The CDR3 DNA reads as TGCAGTGCTCCATACACAGGGGGCCGTACTGAAGCTTTCTTT.

This clonotype was seen many times. This sequence joins TRBV4-3 and TRBJ1-6; D is ambiguous. The CDR3 consists of 13 residues. Germline assignment: CDR1 LGHNA and CDR2 YSLEER. Trimming took 3 bases from V and 7 from J, leaving 7 bases between them. CDR3 nucleotide sequence: TGCGCCAGCAGCCAGGGTGTGAATTCACCCCTCCACTTT. Protein: CASSQGVNSPLHF.

The CDR3 region has the DNA TGTGCCAGCAGTTTAAGCACAGGGAGTTTCTTT. Amino acids: CASSLSTGSFF. The J gene is TRBJ1-1, the V gene TRBV28; D might be TRBD1 (6 bases). Trimming shortened V by 2 bases and J by 13 bases, and 11 bases separated the two germline ends. CDR3 length: 11 amino acids. Per the germline V gene, CDR1 is MDHEN and CDR2 is SYDVKM.

In this sample, this clonotype turned up many times. The gene calls are TRBV6-2 or TRBV6-3 and TRBJ2-6; the D is unclear. The CDR3 length is 15 residues. Germline CDR1 and CDR2: MNHEY and SVGEGT. V was cut by 0 bases and J by 0 bases, with 3 bases left in between. The CDR3 DNA sequence: TGTGCCAGCAGTTACTCGGCCTCTGGGGCCAACGTCCTGACTTTC. Its protein product is CASSYSASGANVLTF.

This clonotype was found many times. This chain connects TRBV2 to TRBJ2-3; TRBD1 aligns across 10 bases. V trimming: 5 bases; J trimming: 3 bases; junction bases outside the gene matches: 5. Per germline, CDR1 SNHLY and CDR2 FYNNEI. This CDR3 is built from 15 residues. CDR3 DNA sequence: TGTGCCAGCAGTCCCGGGACAGGGGCGACAGATACGCAGTATTTT. Amino acids: CASSPGTGATDTQYF.

This clonotype showed up just a few times. V gene TRBV12-3 or TRBV12-4 combines with J gene TRBJ2-1; TRBD2 might be the D (5 bases). V lost 1 base, J lost 5 bases, and 12 bases lay in between. CDR3 length equals 15 residues. The CDR3 DNA reads TGTGCCAGCAGTTTAGTCGTGGGAGCCCACAATGAGCAGTTCTTC. This gives the protein CASSLVVGAHNEQFF.

This clonotype was seen more than once but under ten times. V and J are TRBV7-9 and TRBJ1-6, with 7 bases that match TRBD1. The germline gives CDR1 SEHNR, CDR2 FQNEAQ (reference sequence). This CDR3 comprises 14 residues. V lost 5 bases, J lost 6 bases, and 4 bases stayed unmatched. In DNA form, the CDR3 reads TGTGCCAGCAGCCAGGGACAGAGTAATTCACCCCTCCACTTT. Protein product: CASSQGQSNSPLHF.

V gene TRBV6-5 combines with J gene TRBJ2-3; 9 bases align to TRBD2. After removal of 6 bases from V and 7 bases from J, the junction contained 11 bases not matched to a gene. Germline V gene lookup returns CDR1 MNHEY and CDR2 SVGAGI. CDR3 size: 15 residues. This CDR3 reads CASSQSGGRDNTQYF. In nucleotides, the CDR3 is TGTGCCAGCAGCCAAAGCGGGGGGAGGGACAATACGCAGTATTTT.

This clonotype was detected a few times. V is TRBV12-3 or TRBV12-4 and J is TRBJ2-1, with TRBD2 matching over 8 bases. The CDR3 spans 15 residues. V lost 3 bases, J lost 9 bases, and 10 bases stayed unmatched. In nucleotides, the CDR3 is TGTGCCAGCAGTTTTAGGAAGCGGGGGTGGGGTGAGCAGTTCTTC. Translated, it gives CASSFRKRGWGEQFF.

This clonotype has a handful of counts. The chain recombines TRBV20-1 with TRBJ1-1, with D perhaps matching TRBD1 (5 bases). This CDR3 has 17 amino acids. V was trimmed by 2 bases and J by 0 bases, leaving 19 bases between them. Germline V CDR1 and CDR2: DFQATT, SNEGSKA (reference sequence). This CDR3 reads CSARNGTGRGMNTEAFF. The CDR3 DNA reads TGCAGTGCTAGAAACGGAACAGGTCGCGGGATGAACACTGAAGCTTTCTTT.

The CDR3 bases are TGTGCCAGCAGCCATATTAGCGGGGGCCTCCGACAGCTTTATAATTCACCCCTCCACTTT. This sequence encodes CASSHISGGLRQLYNSPLHF. The rearrangement links TRBV4-2 to TRBJ1-6, with a weak D call TRBD1 (6 bases). CDR1 and CDR2 from the germline V gene are LGHNA and YNFKEQ. The CDR3 is 20 amino acids. V lost 3 bases and J lost 4, with 25 bases in between.

The V and J genes are TRBV15 and TRBJ2-7; D may match TRBD1 or TRBD2 (6 bases each). The CDR3 spans 14 residues. The V end lost 1 base, the J end lost 5 bases, and 12 bases lay between the germline ends. In germline, CDR1 is LNHNV, CDR2 YYDKDF (reference sequence). The CDR3 loop reads CATSRAGGGNEQYF. The CDR3 DNA is TGTGCCACCAGCAGAGCTGGAGGGGGTAACGAGCAGTACTTC.

At least ten counts were recorded for this clonotype. The rearrangement uses TRBV7-2 and TRBJ2-3, with no clear D. Looked up from germline, CDR1 is SGHTA and CDR2 is FQGNSA. This CDR3 has 12 amino acids. The ends were cut back, 0 bases at V and 10 bases at J, with 8 bases in the middle. The CDR3 DNA reads as TGTGCCAGCAGCTTAGCGCGGCAGGCGCAGTATTTT. The encoded protein is CASSLARQAQYF.

This clonotype showed up many times. The J gene is TRBJ2-5, the V gene TRBV28; 7 nucleotides agree with TRBD1. J gave up 1 base and V 5 bases, and 1 base lay outside the gene matches. The germline CDR1 and CDR2 sequences are MDHEN and SYDVKM. The CDR3 covers 13 residues. CDR3 in DNA: TGTGCCAGCAGTCGGGACAGCCAAGAGACCCAGTACTTC. It codes for CASSRDSQETQYF.

This clonotype turned up a few times. Here the CDR3 reads CASSPDPTAGDSEKLFF. The CDR3 DNA reads as TGCGCCAGCAGCCCCGACCCCACGGCAGGGGACAGTGAAAAACTGTTTTTT. This chain connects TRBV5-1 to TRBJ1-4; 7 positions agree with TRBD1. V lost 4 bases to trimming and J lost 7 bases; unmatched junction nucleotides: 16. Per germline, CDR1 SGHRS and CDR2 YFSETQ. The CDR3 extends over 17 amino acids.

The chain combines TRBV6-1 with TRBJ2-3, with 9 nucleotides matching TRBD1. Germline V CDR1 and CDR2: MNHNS, SASEGT. V was pared by 1 base and J by 4 bases, with 0 bases of the junction left unmatched. This CDR3 contains 14 residues. The CDR3 sequence: CASSEGTGADTQYF. DNA for the CDR3: TGTGCCAGCAGTGAAGGGACAGGGGCAGATACGCAGTATTTT.

This clonotype occurred a few times. The chain has TRBV7-2 and TRBJ2-3; 10 bases align to TRBD2. Germline V lookup: CDR1 SGHTA, CDR2 FQGNSA. This CDR3 is 16 amino acids long. Losses at the gene ends were 3 bases for V and 7 bases for J; bases not matched to a gene: 10. CDR3 amino acids: CASSFLSGGASYTQYF. CDR3 nucleotides: TGTGCCAGCAGCTTCCTAAGCGGGGGGGCCTCATATACGCAGTATTTT.

This clonotype was detected only a few times. The chain recombines TRBV5-1 with TRBJ2-1, with D possibly TRBD1 on 6 matching bases. This CDR3 has 15 residues. Trimming removed 2 bases from V and 2 bases from J, with 11 bases in between. Germline V gene data show CDR1 as SGHRS and CDR2 as YFSETQ. The DNA of the CDR3 is TGCGCCAGCAGCTTACAGGGAACCCCCTACAATGAGCAGTTCTTC. Its protein is CASSLQGTPYNEQFF.

This clonotype came up a few times. The V gene is TRBV24-1, the J gene TRBJ1-6; D gene ambiguous. This CDR3 has 17 residues. V shed 8 bases and J shed 0 bases, with 16 bases lying between them. Looked up from germline, CDR1 is KGHDR and CDR2 is SFDVKD. CDR3 sequence reads: CATTLPVGFSYNSPLHF. The CDR3 nucleotides are TGTGCCACCACCCTCCCGGTGGGGTTCTCCTATAATTCACCCCTCCACTTT.

This clonotype was recorded at least ten times. The gene calls are TRBV5-1 and TRBJ2-3; maybe TRBD1 (5 bases). Trimming pared 8 bases from V and 4 bases from J, leaving 23 bases between. This CDR3 comprises 16 residues. CDR1 SGHRS and CDR2 YFSETQ come from the germline V gene. In nucleotides, the CDR3 is TGCGCCAGTGATTTGAGGCGTCAGGGCGGCGCAGATACGCAGTATTTT. Its translation is CASDLRRQGGADTQYF. Based on the CDR3 plus reference TRBV5-1 and TRBJ2-3, the full variable domain is KAGVTQTPRYLIKTRGQQVTLSCSPISGHRSVSWYQQTPGQGLQFLFEYFSETQRNKGNFPGRFSGRQFSNSRSEMNVSTLELGDSALYLCASDLRRQGGADTQYFGPGTRLTVL.

This clonotype occurred a few times. This chain connects TRBV4-3 to TRBJ1-2, with TRBD1 as a possible D gene (5 bases). Trimming took off 0 bases at V and 2 bases at J, with 10 bases between the two ends. Germline CDR1 LGHNA, CDR2 YSLEER. The CDR3 has 15 amino acids. The CDR3 spells CASSQDTAGNYGYTF. CDR3 in DNA: TGCGCCAGCAGCCAAGATACCGCAGGGAACTATGGCTACACCTTC.

This clonotype was counted ten times or more. The V gene is TRBV6-1, the J gene TRBJ2-1; D call uncertain. Germline V lookup: CDR1 MNHNS, CDR2 SASEGT. CDR3 length equals 13 residues. Trimming shortened V by 2 bases and J by 10 bases, and 12 bases separated the two germline ends. As DNA, the CDR3 is TGTGCCAGCAGTGAATCACCATCCCCGGAGCAGTTCTTC. Residues: CASSESPSPEQFF.

In this sample, this clonotype turned up a few times. V gene TRBV7-2 combines with J gene TRBJ1-2, with 9 bases lining up with TRBD1. With 1 base clipped from V and 8 bases from J, the junction kept 5 bases outside the gene matches. This CDR3 has 14 residues. Germline assignment: CDR1 SGHTA and CDR2 FQGNSA. CDR3 nucleotide sequence: TGTGCCAGCAGCTTAGGAAGGACAGGGGAGGGCTACACCTTC. Translated: CASSLGRTGEGYTF.